This T cell receptor beta chain was retrieved from a study of early stage breast cancer tumors. The repertoire was sequenced with immunoSEQ multiplex PCR; TCRdb's copy has only in-frame clones and lacks some. Of tens of thousands of clones listed, around 70% are singletons. Germline CDR1 is SGDLS and CDR2 is YYNGEE. Germline trimming cut 4 bases from V and 5 bases from J; bases unmatched to any gene: 2. This CDR3 has 14 amino acids. The sequencing input was blood. The chain couples TRBV9 to TRBJ2-7, with 14 bases identical to TRBD2. The sequence was obtained from a person aged 45-60 years with breast cancer. The CDR3 spells CASSPGLAGDEQYF. The CDR3 nucleotides read TGTGCCAGCAGCCCGGGACTAGCGGGAGACGAGCAGTACTTC.